This T cell receptor beta chain was recorded in a study of cytomegalovirus exposure and HLA in healthy donors (dated by TCRdb to between 2016 and 2019). Study-level background: An earlier analysis of roughly 500 of the donors reported roughly 300 Gb of sequence data and 100 million to 130 million unique TCR beta sequences from roughly 180 million T cells. An early release that covered 640 HLA-typed donors contained approximately 320 gigabases of sequencing data and tens of millions of unique TCR sequences. Donor age, sex, ethnicity and CMV serostatus were compiled alongside the repertoire data. A later analysis re-examined previously published TCR beta repertoires from 610 or so donors and added high-resolution HLA genotyping to investigate patterns of TCR occurrence. Among 398 genotyped donors of the cohort, an average of around 250,000 unique TCR beta nucleotide sequences was sequenced per donor, of which 15% to 20% were non-productive. The study profiled the T cell repertoires of hundreds of subjects by immunosequencing and related them to cytomegalovirus serostatus. Of the approximately 400 genotyped donors, 81% fell in the genetic ancestry cluster associated with self-reported Caucasian donors. Typing coverage varied by locus: roughly 620-640 donors for A, B, C, DRB1 and DQB1; 522 for DQA1; more than 600 for DPA1; around 450 for DPB1. Along with the roughly 670-subject first cohort, a separate validation cohort of some 130 different subjects was used. To decide whether each TCR beta V gene segment behaved as functional or pseudogenic, an earlier analysis of some 600 of the donors relied on high-throughput TCR beta sequencing. A later genetic analysis took genome-wide SNP genotypes for about 55% of the roughly 670 donors and used that subset as a discovery cohort. Four or five DR-DQ haplotypes were handled as single units for association and clustering, since linkage in the cohort was strong. HLA typing included class I and class II loci at four-digit resolution. The study aimed to test whether signatures of past pathogen exposure could be identified by cataloging public T cell receptors. The later analysis used no new phenotypic data to find candidate immune exposures, relying instead on TCR beta sequences and their occurrence across donors. Every repertoire in the discovery cohort had been generated on one and the same sequencing platform. To predict cytomegalovirus infection status, the study combined high-throughput TCR immunosequencing, statistical association of individual TCRs with disease status, and machine learning. Results and caveats for the whole study, not just this receptor: The only immune exposure information available for the cohort was CMV serostatus. Linkage disequilibrium might explain the correlated functional status among segregating V segments, but an unknown experimental factor could not be excluded. Sequencing depth was assumed to be roughly uniform across donors in the presence/absence analyses, though that assumption may not hold. When HLA alleles, especially DR and DQ, strongly co-occurred, attributing TCR associations to individual alleles was difficult. Several of the top co-occurrence clusters appeared to be linked to parvovirus B19, influenza, CMV and Epstein-Barr virus, according to a later analysis. Because HLA typing was missing for some donors at each locus, association tests included only the typed subset. Cytomegalovirus status was reported to be diagnosed by the classifier with high specificity and sensitivity in both the original and validation cohorts. A few of the identified cytomegalovirus-associated TCR beta chains were confirmed in vitro to be specific for cytomegalovirus antigens. Because counts were too low, roughly 17 rarely observed V segments, including chromosome 9 orphons, were left out of the earlier analysis of about 500 of the donors. In a later analysis, TCR association rates were found to vary across HLA loci, with the most associated TCRs seen for DRB1 alleles and the fewest for HLA-C alleles. At a false discovery rate of 0.05, a later analysis linked some 17,000 TCR beta sequences to specific HLA alleles. In the study, around 150 TCR beta chains were listed as associated with cytomegalovirus. The authors suggested that the approach could potentially be generalized to other disease states and immunological phenotypes. A cluster of highly shared sequence variants was judged likely to represent a technical artifact of the sequencing pipeline. Some IMGT-functional V segments, including TRBV6-2 and TRBV6-3, could not be distinguished by the 87-base-pair reads and were therefore excluded. Across donors, most TCR sequences were observed very rarely, whereas some public TCRs were present in many individuals. According to a later genetic analysis, donors in an Asian-associated ancestry cluster had fewer N-insertions in productive TCRs than the approximately 670-donor mean. An association between a missense DCLRE1C variant and V-gene and J-gene trimming of TCR beta chains was found in a later genetic analysis and replicated in an independent cohort. In a later analysis, HLA-associated TCR beta chains were found to be more clonally expanded and to have lower generation probabilities than equally common non-associated chains. In an earlier analysis of some 640 of the donors, most TCR beta V segments were observed in productive rearrangements about 90% or about 30% of the time, broadly matching IMGT annotations. A further reported finding was that TCR beta sequences accurately predicted the HLA-A and HLA-B alleles for most subjects in the first cohort. In a later analysis, most CMV-associated TCR beta chains were found to appear HLA-restricted, with HLA associations seemingly driven largely by CMV exposure. The cohort was sequenced for TCR beta chains only, and without alpha or paired-chain data the features that could be detected were limited.

The library was built by means of the immunoSEQ multiplex PCR assay. For the multiplex PCR, a mixture combining 60 forward primers for TCR Vbeta segments and 13 reverse primers for TCR Jbeta segments was used. A multiplex PCR assay on genomic DNA amplified the CDR3 region of rearranged TCR beta genes. The amplified TCR beta libraries were sequenced on the Illumina HiSeq System as 87-base-pair reads. Processing in the source paper ran as follows. In a later analysis, roughly 80 million unique TCR beta chains were counted across the 690 or so repertoires, and about 9.9 million of these chains were shared by at least two donors. A nearest-neighbor algorithm error-corrected the raw reads and collapsed the reads into unique sequences, merging closely related sequences to remove PCR and sequencing errors. V, D and J gene segments were assigned by aligning CDR3 sequences to IMGT reference sequences. For a sequence to be retained, at least a six-nucleotide match to both a V gene segment and a J gene segment was required. Rearrangements were classified as productive when the CDR3 lacked stop codons and remained in frame with V and J, and all other rearrangements were classified as non-productive. CDR3 was defined by IMGT convention, running from the second conserved V-encoded cysteine to the conserved J-encoded phenylalanine. In an earlier analysis of 587 of the donors, sequences lacking an unambiguous match to a single V gene segment were excluded. In an earlier analysis of a few hundred of the donors, V segments were called functional above 56.7% productive rearrangements and were called segregating when the between-donor standard deviation exceeded 5%. A statistical classification framework was built to diagnose cytomegalovirus status from the catalog of TCR beta chain sequences. V and J gene assignment, in a later analysis, came from comparing TCR nucleotide sequences with IMGT/GENE-DB human TR gene sequences. In a later analysis, CDR3 sequences and most-parsimonious VDJ recombination scenarios were assigned using the TCRdist pipeline. In a later analysis, every TCR beta chain was defined by the combination of its CDR3 amino acid sequence and its V-gene family, and reads without a unique V-gene family were dropped. To address suspected cross-contamination and a sequencing artifact, a later analysis removed roughly 640 highly shared, low-generation-probability nucleotide sequences. In a later analysis, a clonal expansion index was calculated for each public chain from normalized within-repertoire ranks of inferred template counts. In a later analysis, generation probabilities were computed with a VDJ recombination model fitted to out-of-frame rearrangements, and the resulting probabilities were checked against IGoR. A later analysis scored TCR-TCR, TCR-HLA and TCR-CMV co-occurrence with hypergeometric tests, applying a repertoire-size bias correction to TCR pairs. False discovery rates were estimated in a later analysis by permuting HLA or CMV assignments 20 times. In a later analysis, co-occurring TCRs were grouped with DBSCAN, and TCRdist sequence similarity was added when clustering was performed within HLA-allele-positive subsets. For co-occurrence clustering, repertoires with fewer than 30,000 or more than 120,000 public chains were excluded, along with roughly 5 repertoires with anomalous nucleotide sharing. Sourced from immuneACCESS, this table was stored by TCRdb with only in-frame sequences that have V and J called. A share of the clones is absent; for the studies checked, an unresolved V gene accounts for under half, and the remainder has no known explanation. The D gene and trimming were derived from the DNA, and the V and J assignments and clone size from that table. The sample table lists around 110,000 clones, 70% to 85% of them with a count of one. The top ten hold 4.2% of the sample.

This clone was observed a single time. Its antigen is currently not known. Per-base qualities were not stored, and no clone one base away is much larger. CDR3 length: 14 amino acids, cysteine to phenylalanine. CDR3 DNA is the only sequence kept; it has 42 bases, read in frame from the first base. Germline trimming amounts to 1 base on V and 6 bases on J, with 5 as the count of junction bases outside the gene matches. Reading the germline V gene gives CDR1 SGHTA and CDR2 FQGNSA. The cohort was made up of about 610 healthy bone marrow donors. Cohort members were all nominally healthy when sampled, although unrecorded immune exposures were likely present. The donor was CMV seronegative and was included in the group of a few hundred seronegative cohort members. Each donor provided a peripheral blood sample, and peripheral blood mononuclear cells were used for TCR beta sequencing. The Qiagen DNeasy Blood Extraction Kit was used to extract genomic DNA from the blood cell samples.

Sequencing was performed on PBMCs. The sequence was obtained from a male donor in good health and CMV-seronegative. The chain uses TRBV7-2 and TRBJ1-2; 7 junctional bases match TRBD1. The CDR3 sequence is CASSLDRGADGYTF. The DNA sequence is TGTGCCAGCAGCTTAGACAGGGGAGCGGATGGCTACACCTTC.